This T cell receptor (beta chain) was observed in a study of CD8 T cells in ankylosing spondylitis. J gave up 1 base and V 1 base, and 7 bases lay outside the gene matches. CDR3 length: 19 residues. Germline V gene lookup returns CDR1 MGHRA and CDR2 YSYEKL. General observations from the study: Matched synovial fluid from ankylosing spondylitis patients was reported to be enriched for disease-linked clones. Seemingly distinctive of ankylosing spondylitis blood was a TCR beta motif formed by eight highly homologous variants.

This clonotype appeared a few times. Antigen specificity is unknown. Library preparation for TCR beta used quantitative 5'-RACE with molecular barcodes. Each CDR3 protein gets one entry after TCRdb re-called the 5' RACE reads with MiXCR. The sample holds about 800,000 distinct CDR3 sequences; around 11% are singletons and the top ten take more than 0.5%. The genes are TRBV4-1 and TRBJ2-7; 16 bases agree with TRBD2. Source material: blood, either unsorted or a sorted T cell fraction (not recorded which). The source is a male donor with ankylosing spondylitis. The CDR3 protein is CASSQGGLAGGPLSYEQYF. The CDR3 region has the DNA TGCGCCAGCAGCCAAGGGGGACTAGCGGGAGGGCCTTTGTCCTACGAGCAGTACTTC.